The clone carrying this TCR beta chain came up a few times. Its antigen remains unknown. Its ends do not fully match the called genes, so a read error is possible. This CDR3 contains 15 residues. For the second PCR, which ran for roughly 7 to 11 cycles, a sample-barcoded 5' primer and a J-beta primer mix were used. TCRdb reprocessed the 5' RACE reads via MiXCR and lists one record per CDR3 protein. The sample consists of about 1.7 million distinct CDR3 sequences, 28% of them appearing once. The entry originates in a study of blood T cells in healthy people across ages. General study findings and limits: Possibly, changes in expanded clonotypes were confounded because donor CMV status was unknown. The study found more naive CD4+ cells and higher diversity in long-lived than aged donors. Getting older went along with TCR beta diversity per million T cells dropping roughly linearly.

Per-sample yields of isolated PBMCs were at least 7 million. The chain couples TRBV12-3 or TRBV12-4 to TRBJ2-1; TRBD2 aligns across 9 bases. Input material: blood. The TCR originated in a woman aged 30 to 39 in good health. The CDR3 bases are TGTGCCGGCAGTTTGGTGGCGGGGGGGTACAATGAGCAGTTCTTC. Amino acids: CAGSLVAGGYNEQFF.